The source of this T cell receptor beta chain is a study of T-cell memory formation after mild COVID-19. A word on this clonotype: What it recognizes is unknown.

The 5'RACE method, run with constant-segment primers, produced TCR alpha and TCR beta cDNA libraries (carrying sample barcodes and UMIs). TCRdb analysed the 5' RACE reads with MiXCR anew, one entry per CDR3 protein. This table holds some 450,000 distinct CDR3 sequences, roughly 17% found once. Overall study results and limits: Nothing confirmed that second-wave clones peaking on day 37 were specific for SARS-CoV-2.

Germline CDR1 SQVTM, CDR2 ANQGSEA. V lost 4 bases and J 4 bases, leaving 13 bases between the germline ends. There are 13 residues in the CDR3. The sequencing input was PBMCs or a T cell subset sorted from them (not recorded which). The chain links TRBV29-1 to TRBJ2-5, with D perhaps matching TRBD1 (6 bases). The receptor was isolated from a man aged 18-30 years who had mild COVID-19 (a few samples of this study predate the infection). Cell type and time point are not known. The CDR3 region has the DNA TGCAGCGTTGTAACAGGGTTAGGAGAGACCCAGTACTTC. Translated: CSVVTGLGETQYF.